This T cell receptor beta chain was recorded in a study of CD8+ T cells in alopecia areata. Overall study: Donors of skin were C3H/HeJ mice aged about 6-13 months with spontaneous alopecia, and recipients were approximately 7-11-week-old female C3H/HeJ mice.

The CDR3 consists of 13 residues. Trimming took off 5 bases at V and 3 bases at J, with 11 bases between the two ends. CDR1 and CDR2 (germline): FNHDT, SITEND (reference sequence). As concerns this clone: Gene labels here are mouse ones. The read comes to an end 4 residues before the CDR3 does, leaving the germline J gene to fill in the end.

Reverse transcription of extracted RNA yielded cDNA, which provided the sequencing template. Repertoires were generated with immunoSEQ multiplex PCR, while TCRdb's copy carries only in-frame clones and drops some. The sample is made up of around 290,000 clones, none counted only once. It was with CD4, CD8alpha, NKG2D, NKG2ACE and other markers that pooled cutaneous lymph node cells were sorted. The source of this sequence is a C3H/HeJ mouse with alopecia areata. The strain's MHC: H2-k. V usage is TRBV19 and J usage is TRBJ1-1; the D gene is possibly TRBD1 (5 bases). The material sequenced was CD4+ T cells sorted from a lymph node. CDR3 DNA, as far as it was read: TGTGCCAGCAGGAGGAGGGGTGACACA. It codes for CASRRRGDT. The full CDR3 is CASRRRGDTEVFF.